The rows below give T cell receptor beta chains drawn from one sample of a study of T-cell reconstitution after alpha-beta-depleted transplantation in children. Each CDR3 protein is one row after TCRdb ran MiXCR on the PCR reads. The table records 200,000 to 250,000 distinct CDR3 sequences, more than 20% of them present only once. The sequenced sample was PBMCs, mostly from graft donor cells, obtained 360 days after TCRalphabeta/CD19-depleted stem cell transplant. These receptors all stem from a female patient between 2 and 15 years old who had a stem cell transplant for congenital amegakaryocytic thrombocytopenia, so the T cells may come from the graft donor. Each CDR3 is given with its conserved first and last residue. D genes are given only for firm matches. Clone sizes are given selectively: once, few, many, or a class where the clone is expanded.

v_gene,j_gene,abundance,d_gene,CDR3nt,CDR3aa
TRBV4-1,TRBJ2-7,many,-,TGCGCCAGCAGACTCACAGGGAAATTGTCCTACGAGCAGTACTTC,CASRLTGKLSYEQYF
TRBV2,TRBJ2-2,-,TRBD2,TGTGCCAGCAGTGGACGGGGGGGCTTCACCGGGGAGCTGTTTTTT,CASSGRGGFTGELFF
TRBV2,TRBJ2-2,-,TRBD1,TGTGCCAGCAGTGTTCCCAGGGGGCGGAATAGAAACACCGGGGAGCTGTTTTTT,CASSVPRGRNRNTGELFF
TRBV2,TRBJ1-2,few,-,TGTGCCAGCGGCAGAGGGGCCTATGGCTACACCTTC,CASGRGAYGYTF
TRBV28,TRBJ2-1,-,-,TGTGCCAGCAATTCTTGGACGGACAATGAGCAGTTCTTC,CASNSWTDNEQFF
TRBV11-2,TRBJ1-4,few,-,TGTGCCAGCAGCTCCGTACTAATTGGGGAAAAACTGTTTTTT,CASSSVLIGEKLFF
TRBV6-5,TRBJ2-1,-,-,TGTGCCAGCAGTTACTTTGGAGTAGGCAATGAGCAGTTCTTC,CASSYFGVGNEQFF
TRBV5-1,TRBJ2-7,-,TRBD1,TGCGCCAGCAGCATAAGGACAGGGAAGTACGAGCAGTACTTC,CASSIRTGKYEQYF
TRBV20-1,TRBJ2-1,few,TRBD2,TGCAGTGCTACGGCTAGCGGGACCACCTACAATGAGCAGTTCTTC,CSATASGTTYNEQFF
TRBV6-5,TRBJ2-7,-,TRBD1,TGTGCCAGCAGTTACCTGGGGGACAGCCCCTACGAGCAGTACTTC,CASSYLGDSPYEQYF
TRBV6-2/TRBV6-3,TRBJ2-3,few,TRBD2,TGTGCCAGCAGTTACGAACTAGCGAGCCTATCAGATACGCAGTATTTT,CASSYELASLSDTQYF
TRBV28,TRBJ1-3,few,-,TGTGCCAGCAGTTTATCGGGAAGCATTTTCTCTGGAAACACCATATATTTT,CASSLSGSIFSGNTIYF
TRBV28,TRBJ2-2,-,-,TGTGCCAGCAGTTTTGGGGTTTCTAAGGGGGAGCTGTTTTTT,CASSFGVSKGELFF
TRBV23-1,TRBJ1-1,-,-,TGCGCCAGCAGTCGGAAAGGACCACCTCGGAACACTGAAGCTTTCTTT,CASSRKGPPRNTEAFF
TRBV27,TRBJ2-5,few,-,TGTGCCAGCAGTTCCAGGGGCGCGGAGACCCAGTACTTC,CASSSRGAETQYF
TRBV10-3,TRBJ2-1,-,TRBD2,TGTGCCATCAGCCGACCGGGACTAGCGGCAGATGAGCAGTTCTTC,CAISRPGLAADEQFF
TRBV5-6,TRBJ2-7,few,-,TGTGCCAGCAGCTTGGAGCAGGGGTCCTACGAGCAGTACTTC,CASSLEQGSYEQYF
TRBV29-1,TRBJ2-7,few,-,TGCAGCGTTGGATGGGGCGGGGAGCAGTACTTC,CSVGWGGEQYF
TRBV6-2/TRBV6-3,TRBJ2-2,-,-,TGTGCCAGCAGTCCCACTATTGGGGAGCTGTTTTTT,CASSPTIGELFF
TRBV27,TRBJ1-1,-,TRBD1,TGTGCCAGCAGTATCGCCGGGACAGGAAACGTTATGGCTTTCTTT,CASSIAGTGNVMAFF
TRBV5-1,TRBJ2-7,few,-,TGCGCCAGCAGCTTGGGACGGGGAGACTACGAGCAGTACTTC,CASSLGRGDYEQYF
TRBV29-1,TRBJ2-5,-,-,TGCAGCGTGGGGCGGGCGCAAGAGACCCAGTACTTC,CSVGRAQETQYF
TRBV6-1,TRBJ2-7,few,TRBD2,TGTGCCAGCAGACCCATCTCTAGCGGGGTAGCCTACGAGCAGTACTTC,CASRPISSGVAYEQYF
TRBV6-6,TRBJ1-3,-,-,TGTGCCAGCAGTTACGGGGAGAACACCATATATTTT,CASSYGENTIYF
TRBV7-2,TRBJ1-1,few,-,TGTGCCAGCAGCCAACGTTACGTTTCTGAAGCTTTCTTT,CASSQRYVSEAFF
TRBV5-4,TRBJ2-2,-,TRBD1,TGTGCCAGCAGCCGTCCCGGGACAGGGACCGGGGAGCTGTTTTTT,CASSRPGTGTGELFF
TRBV5-4,TRBJ2-3,few,TRBD2,TGTGCCAGCAGCCCCAGGACTAGCGGGGGTGAAGATACGCAGTATTTT,CASSPRTSGGEDTQYF
TRBV4-2,TRBJ2-3,-,-,TGTGCCAGCAGCCAAGATCGTGGGGAGACAGATACGCAGTATTTT,CASSQDRGETDTQYF
TRBV23-1,TRBJ2-1,-,-,TGCGCCAGCAGTCAAACGAAACAGGGTTACAATGAGCAGTTCTTC,CASSQTKQGYNEQFF
TRBV5-1,TRBJ2-7,many,TRBD1,TGCGCCAGCAATGAACCGACAGGGGGGCGGCACGAGCAGTACTTC,CASNEPTGGRHEQYF
TRBV2,TRBJ2-5,-,-,TGTGCCAGCAGTGAAATGAGACTTCAAGAGACCCAGTACTTC,CASSEMRLQETQYF
TRBV7-9,TRBJ2-3,-,-,TGTGCCAGCAGCCTTCAAGGAGGCCCAGGAGATACGCAGTATTTT,CASSLQGGPGDTQYF
TRBV20-1,TRBJ2-3,few,-,TGCAGTGCTTGGACAGTACGAGGCACAGATACGCAGTATTTT,CSAWTVRGTDTQYF
TRBV11-1,TRBJ1-2,-,TRBD1,TGTGCCAGCAGCGCTCAGGGGACAGCCGAATACTATGGCTACACCTTC,CASSAQGTAEYYGYTF
TRBV12-3/TRBV12-4,TRBJ2-5,-,-,TGTGCCAGCAGTTTTGACGGCCAAGAGACCCAGTACTTC,CASSFDGQETQYF
TRBV6-6,TRBJ1-1,-,-,TGTGCCAGCAGTTACTCCAAGGGGCAGGAGGCTTTCTTT,CASSYSKGQEAFF
TRBV11-1,TRBJ2-6,few,-,TGTGCCAGCAGCTTAAGTGTCAGGGGCCTCAACTCTGGGGCCAACGTCCTGACTTTC,CASSLSVRGLNSGANVLTF
TRBV5-1,TRBJ2-7,few,-,TGCGCCAGCAGCTCCCCGGGACTCCCGTACGAGCAGTACTTC,CASSSPGLPYEQYF
TRBV15,TRBJ1-5,few,TRBD1,TGTGCCACCAGCAGAGGACAGGGATGGGGGGCCAATCAGCCCCAGCATTTT,CATSRGQGWGANQPQHF
TRBV5-1,TRBJ2-1,-,TRBD2,TGCGCCAGCAGCTTGGTCCTAGCGGGAAGGGGAAATGAGCAGTTCTTC,CASSLVLAGRGNEQFF
TRBV9,TRBJ2-6,-,-,TGTGCCAGCAGCGTAGCCCCGATAGCTGGGGCCAACGTCCTGACTTTC,CASSVAPIAGANVLTF
TRBV4-2,TRBJ1-1,few,-,TGTGCCAGCAGCCAAGAGGGGTCCCTTCTGAACACTGAAGCTTTCTTT,CASSQEGSLLNTEAFF
TRBV11-2,TRBJ2-7,-,-,TGTGCCAGCAGCTTGTCAGGGGCTCCGGCCTACGAGCAGTACTTC,CASSLSGAPAYEQYF
TRBV7-6,TRBJ2-1,-,-,TGTGCCAGCAGTAGGACACACAATGAGCAGTTCTTC,CASSRTHNEQFF
TRBV12-3/TRBV12-4,TRBJ1-2,few,-,TGTGCCAGCAGCCGAATGGCCGACTCCTATGGCTACACCTTC,CASSRMADSYGYTF
TRBV4-2,TRBJ2-3,-,-,TGTGCCAGCAGCCCCTTCCTAGGTGGGGATACGCAGTATTTT,CASSPFLGGDTQYF
TRBV5-1,TRBJ2-1,few,-,TGCGCCAGCAGCTCCGGGACAACTCACCGATACAATGAGCAGTTCTTC,CASSSGTTHRYNEQFF